The present entry profiles one T cell receptor beta chain with its context. This sample was included in a study of T cell responses to AZD1222 COVID-19 vaccine. Germline trimming cut 5 bases from V and 13 bases from J; bases unmatched to any gene: 13. Per germline, CDR1 SEHNR and CDR2 FQNEAQ (reference sequence). The CDR3 consists of 14 residues. TCRdb's copy holds only in-frame clones and misses some; the assay was immunoSEQ multiplex PCR. This sample has some 98,000 clones; roughly 88% occur once, and the top ten carry about an eighth. The source is an adult in good health. The sequencing used peripheral blood, collected on day 0 of AZD1222 vaccination. V usage is TRBV7-9 and J usage is TRBJ2-2, with TRBD1 matching over 7 bases. The CDR3 protein is CASSTMGQTNGLFF. In nucleotides, the CDR3 is TGTGCCAGCAGCACCATGGGACAGACCAACGGGCTGTTTTTT.